The clone carrying this T cell receptor (beta chain) was counted between two and nine times. Its specificity is not known. This CDR3 spans 12 amino acids. Per germline, CDR1 SGHTS and CDR2 YDEGEE. V was pared by 5 bases and J by 3 bases, with 9 bases between. The data were taken from a study of cytomegalovirus exposure and HLA in healthy donors. Study-level points and caveats: Earlier analysis looked at TCR beta V segments, and most were productive about 90% or about 30% of the time.

Both 60 Vbeta primers and 13 Jbeta primers went into the PCR. Sequenced by immunoSEQ multiplex PCR; TCRdb stores in-frame clones only, minus some. The data contain about 170,000 clones, 70% to 85% of them singletons. This sequence was found in a young woman in good health and CMV-seropositive. The chain recombines TRBV5-8 with TRBJ2-7, with a weak D call TRBD1 (5 bases). The material sequenced was PBMCs. The CDR3 region is CASSRQYYEQYF. CDR3 DNA: TGTGCCAGCAGTCGACAGTACTACGAGCAGTACTTC.